Listed below are T cell receptor beta chains from one sample, sequenced in a study of lung T cells in sarcoidosis with Löfgren's syndrome. MiXCR was run by TCRdb on the reads, yielding one entry per CDR3 protein. This sample carries about 19,000 distinct CDR3 sequences, about 22% of them seen once, and the ten largest clones take 4.1%. Sequencing was done on a sample of CD4+ T cells from PBMCs. Source of these receptors: a human donor with sarcoidosis (Löfgren's syndrome or another form), or a control subject (not recorded which). Both conserved end residues are part of each CDR3. D genes are given only for firm matches. Only part of the rows carry a size: once, few, many, or a class if the clone is expanded.

len,abundance,j_gene,d_gene,v_gene,CDR3aa,CDR3nt
16,medium-sized,TRBJ1-5,TRBD1,TRBV20-1,CSARVGGQGSNQPQHF,TGCAGTGCACGGGTCGGGGGACAGGGTAGCAATCAACCCCAGCATTTT
17,once,TRBJ2-2,-,TRBV18,CASSPPEGSQNTGELFF,TGTGCCAGCTCACCACCGGAGGGGTCCCAGAACACCGGGGAGCTGTTTTTT
10,medium-sized,TRBJ1-1,-,TRBV20-1,CSYRNTEAFF,TGCAGCTACAGAAACACTGAAGCTTTCTTT
15,many,TRBJ1-4,-,TRBV18,CASSESVGGFEKLFF,TGTGCCAGCTCAGAATCCGTAGGAGGATTTGAAAAACTGTTTTTT
14,medium-sized,TRBJ1-5,-,TRBV20-1,CSARPGVLNQPQHF,TGCAGTGCTAGACCCGGGGTCCTCAATCAGCCCCAGCATTTT
15,few,TRBJ2-1,-,TRBV12-3/TRBV12-4,CASSFAETADNEQFF,TGTGCCAGCAGTTTCGCTGAGACAGCCGACAATGAGCAGTTCTTC
15,many,TRBJ2-3,-,TRBV5-1,CASSLEGRGTDTQYF,TGCGCCAGCAGCTTGGAGGGCAGAGGCACAGATACGCAGTATTTT
15,medium-sized,TRBJ2-7,TRBD1,TRBV6-1,CASSVSGTGDFEQYF,TGTGCCAGCAGTGTTTCCGGGACAGGGGATTTTGAGCAGTACTTC
14,medium-sized,TRBJ1-4,-,TRBV2,CASKEGQHGEKLFF,TGTGCCAGCAAGGAAGGACAGCACGGTGAAAAACTGTTTTTT
13,medium-sized,TRBJ1-2,TRBD1,TRBV20-1,CSARTGVGYGYTF,TGCAGTGCTAGGACAGGGGTGGGGTATGGCTACACCTTC
16,few,TRBJ1-2,-,TRBV30,CAWSGLSGVANYGYTF,TGTGCCTGGAGTGGGTTATCAGGGGTAGCTAACTATGGCTACACCTTC
16,many,TRBJ2-2,TRBD2,TRBV6-6,CASSYPRGTSTGELFF,TGTGCCAGCAGTTACCCGCGGGGGACCAGCACCGGGGAGCTGTTTTTT
12,few,TRBJ2-3,-,TRBV10-3,CAISEGGETQYF,TGTGCCATCAGTGAGGGGGGTGAGACGCAGTATTTT
13,medium-sized,TRBJ2-5,-,TRBV20-1,CSAREGPRKTQYF,TGCAGTGCTAGAGAGGGGCCTCGGAAGACCCAGTACTTC
15,many,TRBJ1-1,TRBD1,TRBV2,CASRWDSGKDTEAFF,TGTGCCAGCAGATGGGACAGTGGAAAAGACACTGAAGCTTTCTTT
14,medium-sized,TRBJ2-7,-,TRBV6-1,CASTSPSSSYEQYF,TGTGCCAGTACTTCACCATCCAGCTCCTACGAGCAGTACTTC
14,-,TRBJ1-1,-,TRBV11-2,CASSLERLSTEAFF,TGTGCCAGCAGCTTAGAAAGATTGAGCACTGAAGCTTTCTTT
14,few,TRBJ1-5,-,TRBV12-3/TRBV12-4,CASSLGIDFVAQHF,TGTGCCAGCAGTTTAGGGATAGATTTCGTGGCCCAGCATTTT
15,-,TRBJ2-6,-,TRBV18,CASSRTASGANVLTF,TGTGCCAGCTCACGGACAGCCTCTGGGGCCAACGTCCTGACTTTC
15,many,TRBJ2-7,-,TRBV6-6,CASSYSARRPYEQYF,TGTGCCAGCAGTTACTCGGCCAGGAGACCCTACGAGCAGTACTTC
12,medium-sized,TRBJ2-3,-,TRBV29-1,CSVEEGTDTQYF,TGCAGCGTTGAAGAAGGGACAGATACGCAGTATTTT
15,medium-sized,TRBJ1-2,-,TRBV27,CASSPLTASNYGYTF,TGTGCCAGCAGTCCTTTGACAGCCTCTAACTATGGCTACACCTTC
13,many,TRBJ2-1,-,TRBV2,CAGGGDSYNEQFF,TGTGCCGGTGGTGGGGACTCCTACAATGAGCAGTTCTTC
13,many,TRBJ1-1,-,TRBV7-2,CAISWVDGTEAFF,TGTGCCATTAGTTGGGTTGATGGCACTGAAGCTTTCTTT
16,medium-sized,TRBJ2-7,-,TRBV6-1,CASRAVAVIITYEQYF,TGTGCCAGCAGGGCGGTAGCGGTCATCATTACCTACGAGCAGTACTTC
14,many,TRBJ2-5,-,TRBV12-3/TRBV12-4,CASSPTGLQETQYF,TGTGCCAGCAGTCCGACAGGACTTCAAGAGACCCAGTACTTC
14,-,TRBJ2-5,-,TRBV5-6,CASSLVGPQKTQYF,TGTGCCAGCAGCTTGGTAGGGCCCCAAAAGACCCAGTACTTC
13,many,TRBJ1-1,-,TRBV12-3/TRBV12-4,CASSSDKNTEAFF,TGTGCCAGCAGCTCCGACAAAAACACTGAAGCTTTCTTT
15,few,TRBJ2-2,-,TRBV19,CASRVGGVNTGELFF,TGTGCCAGCCGCGTAGGCGGGGTGAACACCGGGGAGCTGTTTTTT
11,medium-sized,TRBJ2-1,-,TRBV6-1,CASSSRGEQFF,TGTGCCAGCAGTTCCAGGGGTGAGCAGTTCTTC
11,few,TRBJ2-7,-,TRBV30,CAWSGRDEQYF,TGTGCCTGGAGTGGGAGGGACGAGCAGTACTTC
18,-,TRBJ2-6,-,TRBV9,CSSSGRGASSAGANVLTF,TGTTCCAGCAGCGGACGCGGGGCCTCGTCGGCAGGGGCCAACGTCCTGACTTTC
16,-,TRBJ1-2,-,TRBV7-9,CASSLAGTQGRYGYTF,TGTGCCAGCAGCTTAGCGGGTACCCAGGGACGCTATGGCTACACCTTC
13,many,TRBJ1-4,TRBD1,TRBV20-1,CSAQTGLDEKLFF,TGCAGTGCCCAGACAGGGTTAGATGAAAAACTGTTTTTT
16,few,TRBJ2-3,TRBD2,TRBV11-2,CASSLVASGSTDTQYF,TGTGCCAGCAGCTTAGTAGCTAGCGGGAGCACGGATACGCAGTATTTT
14,many,TRBJ2-2,-,TRBV20-1,CSASYRSNTGELFF,TGCAGTGCTAGCTACAGGTCGAACACCGGGGAGCTGTTTTTT
15,many,TRBJ1-2,-,TRBV7-2,CASSSPEFHKEGYTF,TGTGCCAGCAGCTCCCCTGAATTCCACAAGGAAGGCTACACCTTC